This T cell receptor (beta chain) was found in a study of T cell responses to AZD1222 COVID-19 vaccine. Study-wide findings and caveats: Donors skewed white British and female; clonal diversity was possibly underestimated.

Assay used: immunoSEQ multiplex PCR; TCRdb lists only in-frame clones, some missing. The sample consists of more than 75,000 clones, roughly 80% of them appearing once. Germline V lookup: CDR1 SGHDN, CDR2 FVKESK. The length of the CDR3 is 14 residues. On this clone: What it binds is not known. At one end, the junction sequence differs from germline, possibly due to a read error.

This chain joins TRBV14 and TRBJ1-1, with 9 bases matching TRBD1. The sample here was peripheral blood, taken 28 days after the second AZD1222 dose. The source of this sequence is an adult who received the AZD1222 COVID-19 vaccine. CDR3: CASSPQGANAEAFF. For the CDR3, the DNA is TGTGCCAGCAGCCCACAGGGGGCGAACGCTGAAGCTTTCTTT.